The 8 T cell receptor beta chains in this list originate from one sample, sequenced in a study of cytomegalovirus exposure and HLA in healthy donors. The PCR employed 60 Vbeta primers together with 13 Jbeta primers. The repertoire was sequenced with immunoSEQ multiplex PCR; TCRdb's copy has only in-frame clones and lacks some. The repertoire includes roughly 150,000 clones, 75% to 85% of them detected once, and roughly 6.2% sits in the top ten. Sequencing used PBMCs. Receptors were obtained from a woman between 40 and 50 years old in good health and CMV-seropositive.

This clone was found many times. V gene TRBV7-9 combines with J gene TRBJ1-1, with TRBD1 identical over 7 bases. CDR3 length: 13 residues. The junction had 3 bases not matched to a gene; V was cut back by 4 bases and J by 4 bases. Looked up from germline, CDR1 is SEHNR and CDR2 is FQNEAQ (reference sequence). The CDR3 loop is CASSYRGGTEAFF. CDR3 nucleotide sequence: TGTGCCAGCAGCTACAGGGGTGGCACTGAAGCTTTCTTT.

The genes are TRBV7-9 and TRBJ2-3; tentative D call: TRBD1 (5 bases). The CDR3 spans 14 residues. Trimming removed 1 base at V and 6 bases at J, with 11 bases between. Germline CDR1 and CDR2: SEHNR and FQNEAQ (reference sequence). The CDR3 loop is CASSLGPGKDTQYF. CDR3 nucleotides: TGTGCCAGCAGCTTAGGACCAGGGAAGGATACGCAGTATTTT.

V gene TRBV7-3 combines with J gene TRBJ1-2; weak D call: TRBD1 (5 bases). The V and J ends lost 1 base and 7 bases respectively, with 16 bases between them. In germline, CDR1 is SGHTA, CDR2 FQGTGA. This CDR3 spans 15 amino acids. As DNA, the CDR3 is TGTGCCAGCAGCTTAAACGGGACTCCTCGGAGTGGCTACACCTTC. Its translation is CASSLNGTPRSGYTF.

DNA of the CDR3: TGTGCCAGCGGTCACAGGCGCACAGATACGCAGTATTTT. Translated: CASGHRRTDTQYF. The V and J genes are TRBV27 and TRBJ2-3; D is perhaps TRBD1 (5 bases). The CDR3 is 13 amino acids. CDR1 and CDR2 (germline): MNHEY, SMNVEV (reference sequence). V was trimmed by 8 bases and J by 1 base, leaving 10 bases between them.

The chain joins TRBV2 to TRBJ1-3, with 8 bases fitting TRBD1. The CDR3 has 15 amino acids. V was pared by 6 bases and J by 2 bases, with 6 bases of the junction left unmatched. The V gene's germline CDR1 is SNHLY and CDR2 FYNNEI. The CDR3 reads CASSPQGEPGNTIYF. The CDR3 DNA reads TGTGCCAGCAGCCCACAGGGGGAGCCTGGAAACACCATATATTTT.

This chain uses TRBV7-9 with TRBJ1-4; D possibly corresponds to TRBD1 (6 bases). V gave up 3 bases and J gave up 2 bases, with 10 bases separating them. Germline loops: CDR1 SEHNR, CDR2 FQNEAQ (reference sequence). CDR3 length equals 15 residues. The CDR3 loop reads CASSFGGGTNEKLFF. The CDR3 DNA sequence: TGTGCCAGCAGCTTCGGGGGGGGCACTAATGAAAAACTGTTTTTT.

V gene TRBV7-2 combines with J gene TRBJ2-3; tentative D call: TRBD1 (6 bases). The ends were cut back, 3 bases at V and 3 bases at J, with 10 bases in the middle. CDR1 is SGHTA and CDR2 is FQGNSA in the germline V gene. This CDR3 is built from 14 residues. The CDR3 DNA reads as TGTGCCAGCAGCTTTAGGGACACAACAGATACGCAGTATTTT. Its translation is CASSFRDTTDTQYF.

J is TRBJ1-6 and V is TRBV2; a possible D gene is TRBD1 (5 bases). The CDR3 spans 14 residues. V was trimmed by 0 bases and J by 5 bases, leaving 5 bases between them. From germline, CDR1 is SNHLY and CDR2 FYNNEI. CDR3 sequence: CASSEAGDNSPLHF. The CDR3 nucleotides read TGTGCCAGCAGTGAAGCAGGGGATAATTCACCCCTCCACTTT.